Shown below are 8 T cell receptor beta chains from a single sample sequenced in a study of OX40 agonist ivuxolimab in advanced cancers. Receptors were amplified or captured by the immunoSEQ multiplex PCR assay. TCRdb obtained this table from immuneACCESS and retained in-frame rearrangements with V and J assigned. These tables miss some clones; where compared with another copy, unresolved V genes account for less than half of the shortfall, and the remainder is unexplained. The table for this sample lists about 40,000 clones; roughly 80% of them were counted only once. The ten biggest clones cover 6.5% to 8% of the sample. The sequencing used CD4+ or CD8+ T cells sorted from blood, collected in a trial of the OX40 agonist ivuxolimab. Receptors were obtained from an adult with an advanced solid tumor such as melanoma, head and neck, liver or kidney cancer.

The gene calls are TRBV5-8 and TRBJ1-2; D remains ambiguous. V was clipped by 0 bases and J by 6 bases, with 6 bases between them. The CDR3 spans 12 residues. Germline V lookup: CDR1 SGHTS, CDR2 YDEGEE. CDR3 sequence reads: CASSLGVNGYTF. In DNA form, the CDR3 reads TGTGCCAGCAGCTTGGGGGTAAATGGCTACACCTTC.

The gene calls are TRBV29-1 and TRBJ2-1, with TRBD1 identical over 12 bases. The germline V gene has CDR1 SQVTM and CDR2 ANQGSEA. This CDR3 is 13 amino acids long. V lost 7 bases and J lost 8; bases outside the gene matches: 6. In DNA, the CDR3 is TGCAGCGGGGGACAGGGGGCACTAGATGAGCAGTTCTTC. This translates into CSGGQGALDEQFF.

V gene TRBV9 combines with J gene TRBJ2-1; D uncertain. The CDR3 sequence is 13 residues long. The germline V gene encodes CDR1 SGDLS and CDR2 YYNGEE. The V gene lost 0 bases and the J gene lost 5 bases, with 6 bases spanning the gap. Written as DNA, the CDR3 is TGTGCCAGCAGCGTAGCCTTAGACAATGAGCAGTTCTTC. It codes for CASSVALDNEQFF. Full variable domain (outside the CDR3, taken from reference TRBV9 and TRBJ2-1): DSGVTQTPKHLITATGQRVTLRCSPRSGDLSVYWYQQSLDQGLQFLIQYYNGEERAKGNILERFSAQQFPDLHSELNLSSLELGDSALYFCASSVALDNEQFFGPGTRLTVL.

The V gene is TRBV5-1, the J gene TRBJ2-5, with 9 nucleotides matching TRBD2. The end of the DNA aligns better with TRBJ2-7, so the J call may be wrong. The germline V gene encodes CDR1 SGHRS and CDR2 YFSETQ. CDR3 length: 17 residues. The CDR3 DNA reads as TGCGCCAGCAGCTCCTTACGTAGCGGGAGTTTGCTAAACGAGCAGTACTTC. It encodes CASSSLRSGSLLNEQYF.

Concerning this clone itself: Compared with germline, one end of the junction differs, possibly owing to a read error. V and J are TRBV2 and TRBJ2-1; possibly TRBD1 for D (6 bases). From germline, CDR1 is SNHLY and CDR2 FYNNEI. This CDR3 has 13 amino acids. CDR3: CASSIQGYSEQFF. CDR3 in DNA: TGTGCCAGCAGTATACAGGGATACAGTGAGCAGTTCTTC.

The rearrangement joins TRBV28 to TRBJ2-1; 12 nucleotides align to TRBD2. V shed 10 bases, J shed 10 bases, and the junction held 11 bases outside the gene matches. There are 14 residues in the CDR3. Germline lookup yields CDR1 MDHEN and CDR2 SYDVKM. The CDR3 bases are TGTGCCATAAGACTAGCGGGAGAAACTCAGGAGCAGTTCTTC. Encoded protein: CAIRLAGETQEQFF.

The chain is built from TRBV16 and TRBJ2-7; D call uncertain. Germline CDR1 KGHSY, CDR2 FQNENV. V lost 0 bases and J 2 bases, leaving 2 bases between the germline ends. This CDR3 contains 12 residues. The CDR3 loop reads CASSQSTYEQYF. The CDR3 region has the DNA TGTGCCAGCAGCCAATCTACCTACGAGCAGTACTTC.

The chain uses TRBV27 and TRBJ1-1; D may be TRBD1 (5 bases). Trimming cost V 0 bases and J 4 bases, with 12 bases left between them. The CDR3 loop spans 15 amino acids. In germline, CDR1 is MNHEY, CDR2 SMNVEV (reference sequence). CDR3 loop: CASSLSGAYGTEAFF. In DNA form, the CDR3 reads TGTGCCAGCAGTTTATCTGGGGCTTACGGCACTGAAGCTTTCTTT.